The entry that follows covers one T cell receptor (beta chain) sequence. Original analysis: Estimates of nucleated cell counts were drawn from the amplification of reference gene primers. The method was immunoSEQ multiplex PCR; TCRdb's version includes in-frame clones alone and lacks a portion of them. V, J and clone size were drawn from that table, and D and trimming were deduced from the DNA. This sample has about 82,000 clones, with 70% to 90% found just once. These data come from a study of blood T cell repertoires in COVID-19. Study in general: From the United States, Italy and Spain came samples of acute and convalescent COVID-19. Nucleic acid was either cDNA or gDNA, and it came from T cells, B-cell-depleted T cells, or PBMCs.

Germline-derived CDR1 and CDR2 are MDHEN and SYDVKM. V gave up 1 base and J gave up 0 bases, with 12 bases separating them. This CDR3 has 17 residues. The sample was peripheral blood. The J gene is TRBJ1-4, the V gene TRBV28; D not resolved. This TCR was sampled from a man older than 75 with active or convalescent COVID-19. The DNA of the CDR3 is TGTGCCAGCAGTTTATCCCCCTGGCGGGCAACTAATGAAAAACTGTTTTTT. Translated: CASSLSPWRATNEKLFF.